One sample yielded the 10 T cell receptor beta chains listed below, sequenced in a study of cytomegalovirus exposure and HLA in healthy donors (dated by TCRdb to the late 2010s). The library was produced with the immunoSEQ multiplex PCR assay. The source is immuneACCESS, and TCRdb retained only in-frame sequences with V and J called. Part of the clones is not carried over; for the studies checked, unresolved V genes explain less than half of this, and the remainder is unexplained. This sample gives 250,000 to 300,000 clones in total; nearly 90% of them show up just once. The top ten clones comprise 0.35% to 0.4% of the sample. The sample comprised PBMCs. These receptors were obtained from a woman between 18 and 30 years old in good health and CMV-seronegative.

The CDR3: CASQGNYGYTF. DNA of the CDR3: TGTGCCAGCCAGGGAAACTATGGCTACACCTTC. The chain employs TRBV11-1 and TRBJ1-2; TRBD1 is a possible D gene (5 bases). Deletions cut 8 bases from V and 2 bases from J, with 6 bases between. The CDR3 is 11 amino acids. Germline loops: CDR1 SGHAT, CDR2 FQDESV (reference sequence).

This clone was seen once. The rearrangement links TRBV5-6 to TRBJ2-7, with TRBD1 matching 9 bases. The CDR3 is 15 amino acids. V was pared by 1 base and J by 0 bases, with 2 bases of the junction left unmatched. Germline lookup yields CDR1 SGHDT and CDR2 YYEEEE. CDR3 bases: TGTGCCAGCAGCTTGTGGGACAGGGTCTCCTACGAGCAGTACGTC. It is translated as CASSLWDRVSYEQYV.

The chain uses TRBV7-9 and TRBJ1-4; 8 nucleotides align to TRBD1. The CDR3 spans 15 residues. V lost 4 bases and J lost 8; bases outside the gene matches: 9. Germline assignment: CDR1 SEHNR and CDR2 FQNEAQ (reference sequence). Here the CDR3 DNA reads TGTGCCAGCAGCTCCTCAGGGGGCTTAGGAGAAAAACTGTTTTTT. It specifies CASSSSGGLGEKLFF.

This clone was found once. V usage is TRBV6-6 and J usage is TRBJ2-1; unclear D gene. Trimming removed 2 bases from V and 9 bases from J, with 14 bases in between. Germline-derived CDR1 and CDR2 are MNHNY and SVGAGI (reference sequence). CDR3 size: 14 residues. The CDR3 sequence: CASSYERLRFEQFF. DNA for the CDR3: TGTGCCAGCAGTTACGAACGACTTAGGTTTGAGCAGTTCTTC.

There are a few counts of this clone. The V gene is TRBV7-9, the J gene TRBJ2-2, with D unclear. CDR1 and CDR2 (germline): SEHNR, FQNEAQ (reference sequence). With 5 bases removed from V and 5 bases from J, the gap between germline ends came to 6 bases. The CDR3 contains 12 residues. In DNA form, the CDR3 reads TGTGCCAGCAGCCAGGAAACCGGGGAGCTGTTTTTT. Translated, it gives CASSQETGELFF.

In this sample, this clone turned up once. The chain is built from TRBV11-2 and TRBJ1-1; D gene uncertain. Per the germline V gene, CDR1 is SGHAT and CDR2 is FQNNGV. Trimming pared 5 bases from V and 6 bases from J, leaving 13 bases between. This CDR3 region has 13 residues. CDR3 region: CASSLRSIAEAFF. The CDR3 coding sequence is TGTGCCAGCAGCCTTAGATCTATTGCTGAAGCTTTCTTT.

J is TRBJ2-7 and V is TRBV5-1, with D tentatively TRBD1 (6 bases). Germline V gene data show CDR1 as SGHRS and CDR2 as YFSETQ. The CDR3 runs 16 residues. Trimming left V 4 bases short and J 0 bases short, with 17 bases between. The CDR3 nucleotides are TGCGCCAGCAGCAGAGGACAGATTCCGAGCTCCTACGAGCAGTACTTC. Its translation is CASSRGQIPSSYEQYF.

The chain couples TRBV27 to TRBJ1-6, with D maybe TRBD1 (5 bases). With 7 bases removed from V and 9 bases from J, the gap between germline ends came to 13 bases. CDR1 is MNHEY, CDR2 SMNVEV, per germline (reference sequence). This CDR3 spans 13 amino acids. CDR3 residues: CASTRTSSSPLHF. The CDR3 nucleotides read TGTGCCAGCACCCGGACATCCTCTTCACCCCTCCACTTT.

The rearrangement links TRBV5-6 to TRBJ1-1; 7 bases are shared with TRBD1. The germline V gene encodes CDR1 SGHDT and CDR2 YYEEEE. Unmatched junction bases numbered 8, after V lost 4 bases and J lost 2 bases. CDR3 length: 15 amino acids. The CDR3 nucleotides are TGTGCCAGCAGCGCGGAGACAGGGTTTAACACTGAAGCTTTCTTT. It translates to CASSAETGFNTEAFF.

V usage is TRBV30 and J usage is TRBJ2-7, with TRBD1 matching over 7 bases. The CDR3 covers 14 residues. V lost 1 base to trimming and J lost 5 bases; unmatched junction nucleotides: 8. Germline assignment: CDR1 GTSNPN and CDR2 SVGIG (reference sequence). CDR3 DNA: TGTGCCTGGAGTGACTCGGGACAGAAAAACGAGCAGTACTTC. Encoded protein: CAWSDSGQKNEQYF.